The TCR beta chain under discussion was sequenced for a study of T cells after yellow fever vaccination. TCRdb reprocessed the 5' RACE reads with MiXCR, giving one entry per CDR3 protein. The sample comprises about 220,000 distinct CDR3 sequences, less than 7.5% of which are singletons, and roughly 1% rests with the top ten. This clonotype was seen many times. The CDR3 extends over 13 amino acids. Germline V lookup: CDR1 SQVTM, CDR2 ANQGSEA. The ends were cut back, 7 bases at V and 4 bases at J, with 16 bases in the middle. This material consisted of CD4+ T cells sorted from PBMCs, taken on the day of the yellow fever booster vaccination. This receptor was taken from a man under 40 who received the YFV17D yellow fever vaccine. J is TRBJ2-5 and V is TRBV29-1; D is uncertain. In DNA form, the CDR3 reads TGCAGCGCGAATAAGGGTGTGGGAGAGACCCAGTACTTC. This sequence encodes CSANKGVGETQYF.